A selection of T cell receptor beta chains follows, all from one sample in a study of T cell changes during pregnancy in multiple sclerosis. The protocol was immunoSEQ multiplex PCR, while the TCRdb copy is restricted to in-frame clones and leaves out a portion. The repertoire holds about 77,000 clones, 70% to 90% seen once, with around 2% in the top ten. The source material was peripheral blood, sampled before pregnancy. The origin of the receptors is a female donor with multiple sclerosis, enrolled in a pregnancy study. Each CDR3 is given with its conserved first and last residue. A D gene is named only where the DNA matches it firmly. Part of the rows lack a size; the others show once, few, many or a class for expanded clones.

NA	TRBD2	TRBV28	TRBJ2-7	CASRAGGTYEQYF	TGTGCCAGCAGAGCGGGGGGAACCTACGAGCAGTACTTC
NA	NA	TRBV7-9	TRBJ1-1	CASSPRQVMNTEAFF	TGTGCCAGCAGCCCGAGACAGGTGATGAACACTGAAGCTTTCTTT
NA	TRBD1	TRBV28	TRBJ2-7	CASRVGQGVIYEQYF	TGTGCCAGCAGGGTCGGTCAGGGGGTAATCTACGAGCAGTACTTC
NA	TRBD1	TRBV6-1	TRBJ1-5	CATRGQLNQPQHF	TGTGCCACCAGGGGACAGCTCAATCAGCCCCAGCATTTT
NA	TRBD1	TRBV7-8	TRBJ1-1	CASSFTGTGSTEAFF	TGTGCCAGCAGCTTCACCGGGACAGGGAGCACTGAAGCTTTCTTT
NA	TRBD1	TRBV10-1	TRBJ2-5	CASSVGQGIGETQYF	TGCGCCAGCAGTGTCGGACAGGGGATTGGTGAGACCCAGTACTTC
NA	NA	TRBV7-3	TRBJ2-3	CASSLTPRQSTDTQYF	TGTGCCAGCAGCTTAACCCCGCGACAGTCCACAGATACGCAGTATTTT
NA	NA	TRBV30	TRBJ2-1	CAWSVTRYEQFF	TGTGCCTGGAGTGTAACCCGGTATGAGCAGTTCTTC
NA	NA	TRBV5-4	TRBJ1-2	CASSHPGGVQGGYTF	TGTGCCAGCAGCCACCCTGGGGGAGTACAGGGTGGCTACACCTTC
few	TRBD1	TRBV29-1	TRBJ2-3	CSVRGQTDTQYF	TGCAGCGTCAGGGGGCAAACAGATACGCAGTATTTT
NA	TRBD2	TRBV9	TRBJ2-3	CASSEGGSGVRGQYF	TGTGCCAGCAGCGAGGGGGGTAGCGGGGTCAGGGGGCAGTATTTT
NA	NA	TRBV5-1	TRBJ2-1	CASSLGPSRGSYNEQFF	TGCGCCAGCAGCTTGGGGCCCTCTAGAGGCTCCTACAATGAGCAGTTCTTC
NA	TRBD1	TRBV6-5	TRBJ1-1	CASSNTGDTEAFF	TGTGCCAGCAGTAATACAGGGGACACTGAAGCTTTCTTT
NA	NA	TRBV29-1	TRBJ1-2	CSVGVNLRGGDYTF	TGCAGCGTTGGGGTTAATTTGCGGGGGGGAGACTACACCTTC
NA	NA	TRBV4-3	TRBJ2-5	CASSQDGVGREGETQYF	TGCGCCAGCAGCCAAGATGGAGTCGGACGGGAAGGGGAGACCCAGTACTTC
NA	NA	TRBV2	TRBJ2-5	CASKPNAGAPLMETQYF	TGTGCCAGCAAGCCAAACGCGGGGGCCCCCTTAATGGAGACCCAGTACTTC
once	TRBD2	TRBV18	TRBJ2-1	CASSGLAGARNEQFF	TGTGCCAGCTCGGGACTAGCGGGGGCTCGGAATGAGCAGTTCTTC
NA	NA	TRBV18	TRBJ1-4	CASSPAGATNEKLFF	TGTGCCAGCTCACCAGCGGGAGCAACTAATGAAAAACTGTTTTTT
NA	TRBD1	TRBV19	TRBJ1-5	CASTFAEGATAQPQHF	TGTGCCAGTACCTTTGCGGAGGGGGCTACGGCTCAGCCCCAGCATTTT
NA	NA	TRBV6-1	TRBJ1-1	CASSARLLDSMNTEAFF	TGTGCCAGCAGTGCCCGACTTTTGGACTCCATGAACACTGAAGCTTTCTTT
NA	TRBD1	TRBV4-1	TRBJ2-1	CASSYGTGAGNEQFF	TGCGCCAGCAGTTACGGGACAGGGGCGGGTAATGAGCAGTTCTTC
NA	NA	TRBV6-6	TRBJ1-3	CASSPAGNTIYF	TGTGCCAGCAGCCCTGCTGGAAACACCATATATTTT
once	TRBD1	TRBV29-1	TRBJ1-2	CSVNPSGTGPFEGYTF	TGCAGCGTCAACCCCTCGGGGACAGGCCCTTTTGAGGGCTACACCTTC
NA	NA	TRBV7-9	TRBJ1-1	CASSGNRYTEAFF	TGTGCCAGCAGCGGAAACAGGTACACTGAAGCTTTCTTT
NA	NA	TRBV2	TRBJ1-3	CASSGLGREGSGNTIYF	TGTGCCAGCAGTGGTTTGGGCAGGGAAGGCTCTGGAAACACCATATATTTT
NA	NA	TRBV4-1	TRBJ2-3	CASSQGLAGAGDTQYF	TGCGCCAGCAGCCAAGGTCTGGCGGGGGCAGGAGATACGCAGTATTTT
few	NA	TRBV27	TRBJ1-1	CASGPGATVAFF	TGTGCCAGCGGCCCGGGTGCTACCGTTGCTTTCTTT
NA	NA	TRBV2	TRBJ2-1	CATSDRGEQFF	TGTGCCACCTCAGACCGGGGGGAGCAGTTCTTC
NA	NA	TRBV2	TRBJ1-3	CASSARGYGNTIYF	TGTGCCAGCAGTGCCAGGGGATATGGAAACACCATATATTTT
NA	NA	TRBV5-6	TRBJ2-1	CASSSLGGQGGYNEQFF	TGTGCCAGCAGCTCCCTCGGGGGTCAGGGTGGCTACAATGAGCAGTTCTTC
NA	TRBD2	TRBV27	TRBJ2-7	CASRRRRGGQDEQYF	TGTGCCAGCAGAAGACGACGGGGGGGGCAAGACGAGCAGTACTTC
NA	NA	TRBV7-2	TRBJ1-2	CASSRRTDSYGYTF	TGTGCCAGCAGCCGACGGACAGATTCCTATGGCTACACCTTC
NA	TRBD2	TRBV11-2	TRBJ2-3	CASSSASGGVVRDTQYF	TGTGCCAGCAGCTCGGCGAGCGGGGGGGTAGTAAGAGATACGCAGTATTTT
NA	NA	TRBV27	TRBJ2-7	CASSTASGGRYSREQYF	TGTGCCAGCAGTACCGCATCTGGAGGGAGGTACTCCCGCGAGCAGTACTTC
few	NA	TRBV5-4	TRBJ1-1	CASSLHSEAFF	TGTGCCAGCAGCTTGCACAGCGAAGCTTTCTTT
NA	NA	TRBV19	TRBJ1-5	CASSIGEGVIVNQPQHF	TGTGCCAGTAGTATCGGTGAGGGTGTGATTGTCAATCAGCCCCAGCATTTT
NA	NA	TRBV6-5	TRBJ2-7	CASNPGIGEQYF	TGTGCCAGCAATCCAGGGATAGGCGAGCAGTACTTC
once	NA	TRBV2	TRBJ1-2	CASRLDYLEVYGYTF	TGTGCCAGCAGGCTAGACTACCTAGAGGTCTATGGCTACACCTTC
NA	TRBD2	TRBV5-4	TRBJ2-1	CASRLAGLFDEQFF	TGTGCCAGCCGGCTAGCGGGGTTATTCGATGAGCAGTTCTTC
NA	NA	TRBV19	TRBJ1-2	CASSWAGVGYTF	TGTGCCAGTAGTTGGGCCGGGGTTGGCTACACCTTC
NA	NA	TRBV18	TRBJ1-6	CASSPSGDDSPLHF	TGTGCCAGCTCACCGTCAGGGGACGATTCACCCCTCCACTTT
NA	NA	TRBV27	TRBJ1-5	CASSSGLYSNQPQHF	TGTGCCAGCAGTTCCGGTCTGTATAGCAATCAGCCCCAGCATTTT
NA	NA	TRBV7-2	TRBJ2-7	CASSLAAQASYEQYF	TGTGCCAGCAGCTTAGCAGCCCAGGCCTCCTACGAGCAGTACTTC
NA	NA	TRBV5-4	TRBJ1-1	CASSLLSIQGRGEAFF	TGTGCCAGCAGCTTGCTTTCTATTCAGGGGAGGGGTGAAGCTTTCTTT
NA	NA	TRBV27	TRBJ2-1	CASSFVGPSSYNEQFF	TGTGCCAGCAGTTTCGTGGGGCCGAGCTCCTACAATGAGCAGTTCTTC
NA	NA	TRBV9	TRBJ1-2	CASSVAVRAGDGYTF	TGTGCCAGCAGCGTAGCGGTTCGGGCCGGGGATGGCTACACCTTC
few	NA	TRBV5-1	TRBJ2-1	CASGLIGLINEQFF	TGCGCCAGCGGTCTGATAGGACTAATCAATGAGCAGTTCTTC
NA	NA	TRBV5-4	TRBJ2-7	CASSLAGEEQYF	TGTGCCAGCAGCTTGGCCGGTGAAGAGCAGTACTTC
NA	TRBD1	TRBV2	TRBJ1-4	CASGWTGVYEKLFF	TGTGCCAGCGGCTGGACAGGGGTATATGAAAAACTGTTTTTT
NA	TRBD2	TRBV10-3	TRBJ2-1	CAISERVSGGYNEQFF	TGTGCCATCAGCGAGAGAGTTAGCGGGGGTTACAATGAGCAGTTCTTC
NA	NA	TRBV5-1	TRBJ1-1	CASSLWGVDTEAFF	TGCGCCAGCAGCTTGTGGGGAGTCGACACTGAAGCTTTCTTT
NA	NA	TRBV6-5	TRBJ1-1	CASSYSRLYLNTEAFF	TGTGCCAGCAGTTACTCGAGACTTTACCTGAACACTGAAGCTTTCTTT
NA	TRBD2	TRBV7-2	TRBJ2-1	CASSPRPPGLAGFNEQFF	TGTGCCAGCAGCCCGCGACCCCCGGGACTAGCGGGGTTCAATGAGCAGTTCTTC
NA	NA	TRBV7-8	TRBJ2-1	CASSLSGVSREFF	TGTGCCAGCAGCTTATCAGGGGTCTCTAGGGAGTTCTTC
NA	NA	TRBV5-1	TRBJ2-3	CASSLGALTDTQYF	TGCGCCAGCAGCTTGGGGGCGCTCACAGATACGCAGTATTTT
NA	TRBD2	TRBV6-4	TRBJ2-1	CASSPGTSGDNEQFF	TGTGCCAGCAGTCCCGGGACTAGCGGTGACAATGAGCAGTTCTTC